This is a list of T cell receptor beta chains from one sample in a study of blood T cell repertoires in COVID-19. Sequenced by immunoSEQ multiplex PCR; TCRdb stores in-frame clones only, minus some. The sample records around 200,000 clones, about 87% being singletons. The material sequenced was PBMCs or T cells enriched from blood (not recorded which). These TCRs come from a man in his late teens or twenties with acute COVID-19. CDR3s include the opening cysteine and the closing phenylalanine or tryptophan. D genes are given only for firm matches. Size is omitted from some rows. Given values are once, few, many or a class for expanded clones.

clone_size	cdr3_length	j_call	v_call	d_call	cdr3_nt	cdr3_aa
.	17	TRBJ1-2	TRBV5-7	TRBD1	TGTGCCAGCAGCTGCCTTGCGGGACAGGGGACTCCCTATGGCTACACCTTC	CASSCLAGQGTPYGYTF
.	13	TRBJ2-1	TRBV7-3	.	TGTGCCAGCAGCTCGCTAGGAGGACCTAAGCAGTTCTTC	CASSSLGGPKQFF
.	15	TRBJ2-7	TRBV28	TRBD2	TGTGCCAGCAGTTTACTAGCGGGAGCCTCCTACGAGCAGTACTTC	CASSLLAGASYEQYF
.	14	TRBJ1-5	TRBV19	TRBD1	TGTGCCAGTAGTATAGGGGACAGACATCAGCCCCAGCATTTT	CASSIGDRHQPQHF
.	16	TRBJ2-1	TRBV24-1	.	TGTGCCACCAGTCGAAGATTCAAGTCGGGAGACAATGAGCAGTTCTTC	CATSRRFKSGDNEQFF
.	12	TRBJ2-1	TRBV19	.	TGTGCCAGTAGTATAGGGGGGGTTGAGCAGTTCTTC	CASSIGGVEQFF
.	14	TRBJ1-1	TRBV30	.	TGTGCCTGGAGTGTACCGGTGGTGAACACTGAAGCTTTCTTT	CAWSVPVVNTEAFF
once	13	TRBJ1-2	TRBV2	TRBD1	TGTGCCAGCAGATCACAGGGGAACTATGGCTACACCTTC	CASRSQGNYGYTF
.	15	TRBJ2-3	TRBV7-9	TRBD2	TGTGCCAGCAGCCCGACTAGCGGGAGTACAGATACGCAGTATTTT	CASSPTSGSTDTQYF
.	15	TRBJ2-3	TRBV15	.	TGTGCCACCAGGGCTGGGCACCAGGGCACAGATACGCAGTATTTT	CATRAGHQGTDTQYF
.	12	TRBJ1-5	TRBV28	.	TGTGCCAGCAGTCCCGCGTATCAGCCCCAGCATTTT	CASSPAYQPQHF
.	13	TRBJ1-4	TRBV7-2	TRBD1	TGTGCCAGCAGCGGGACAGGGCCTGAAAAACTGTTTTTT	CASSGTGPEKLFF
.	14	TRBJ2-7	TRBV30	TRBD1	TGTGCCTGGAGAGCCCCGACAGGGGGTTACGAGCAGTACTTC	CAWRAPTGGYEQYF
few	14	TRBJ2-7	TRBV28	.	TGTGCCAGCAGGACAATCAGGGGTTCCTACGAGCAGTACTTC	CASRTIRGSYEQYF
.	15	TRBJ1-2	TRBV2	.	TGTGCCAGCATATTGGACAGAATAGCTAACTATGGCTACACCTTC	CASILDRIANYGYTF
.	15	TRBJ1-2	TRBV19	TRBD1	TGTGCCAGTAGTGCGGAGGGGGCCTCCCACTATGGCTACACCTTC	CASSAEGASHYGYTF
.	14	TRBJ2-1	TRBV7-9	TRBD2	TGTGCCAGCAGCTTGTCGGGGGGTTACAATGAGCAGTTCTTC	CASSLSGGYNEQFF
.	15	TRBJ1-3	TRBV4-1	TRBD1	TGCGCCAGCAGCCAAGACAGGGGGCTTAGAAACACCATATATTTT	CASSQDRGLRNTIYF
.	14	TRBJ2-7	TRBV24-1	TRBD2	TGTGCCACCTCGGGAGGACTGGACCCCTACGAGCAGTACTTC	CATSGGLDPYEQYF
.	12	TRBJ2-1	TRBV4-2	TRBD1	TGTGCCAGCAGCCAGTCCACAGGGGGATTGTTCTTC	CASSQSTGGLFF
.	16	TRBJ2-2	TRBV4-3	.	TGCGCCAGCAGCCAAGACTCGAATACCGAACTCGGGGAGCTGTTTTTT	CASSQDSNTELGELFF
.	16	TRBJ2-3	TRBV5-1	TRBD2	TGCGCCAGCAGCTTGGGAGGCGGGAGGGCCTTAGATACGCAGTATTTT	CASSLGGGRALDTQYF
once	19	TRBJ1-6	TRBV4-3	TRBD1	TGCGCCAGCAGCCAAGGTGGGACAGGGTTGATCAACTTAAATTCACCCCTCCACTTT	CASSQGGTGLINLNSPLHF
.	17	TRBJ2-3	TRBV4-1	TRBD2	TGCGCCAGCAGCCAAGGGAATAGCGGGACCTCCACAGATACGCAGTATTTT	CASSQGNSGTSTDTQYF
.	14	TRBJ2-5	TRBV24-1	TRBD1	TGTGCCACCAGTGATGGGACAGCCCAAGAGACCCAGTACTTC	CATSDGTAQETQYF
.	13	TRBJ1-5	TRBV30	.	TGTGCCTGGTCCCGGGGGAGCGATCAGCCCCAGCATTTT	CAWSRGSDQPQHF
.	17	TRBJ2-7	TRBV21-1	.	TGTGCCAGCAGCCCGGGACTAGCGGGAGAGATCCCCTACGAGCAGTACTTC	CASSPGLAGEIPYEQYF
once	15	TRBJ2-1	TRBV3-1/TRBV3-2	TRBD2	TGTGCCAGCAGCCAAGTCCGACTAGCTATCAATGAGCAGTTCTTC	CASSQVRLAINEQFF
.	12	TRBJ2-7	TRBV28	.	TGTGCCAGCAGTTTCTCTAACCACGAGCAGTACTTC	CASSFSNHEQYF
.	14	TRBJ2-1	TRBV9	.	TGTGCCAGCAGCGCCCCAAGACAGCACAATGAGCAGTTCTTC	CASSAPRQHNEQFF
.	14	TRBJ1-6	TRBV27	.	TGTGCCAGCAGTTTATTGACAGCCAATTCACCCCTCCACTTT	CASSLLTANSPLHF